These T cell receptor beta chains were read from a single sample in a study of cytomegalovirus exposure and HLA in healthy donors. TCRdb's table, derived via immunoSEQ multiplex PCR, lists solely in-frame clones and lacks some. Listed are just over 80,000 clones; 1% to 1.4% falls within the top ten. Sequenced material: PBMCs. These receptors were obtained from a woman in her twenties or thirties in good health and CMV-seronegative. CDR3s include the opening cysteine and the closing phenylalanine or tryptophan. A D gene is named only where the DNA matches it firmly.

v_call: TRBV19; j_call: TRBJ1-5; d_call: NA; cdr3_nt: TGTGCCAGTAGTATAGCCAGTAATCAGCCCCAGCATTTT; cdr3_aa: CASSIASNQPQHF
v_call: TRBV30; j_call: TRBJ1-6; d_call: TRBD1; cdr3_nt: TGTGCCTGGAGTTCACCTGACAGGGGGAGATCACCCCTCCACTTT; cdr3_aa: CAWSSPDRGRSPLHF
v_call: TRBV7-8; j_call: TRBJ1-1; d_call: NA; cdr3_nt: TGTGCCAGCAGCTTAGACCGGGGGATGGGGACTGAAGCTTTCTTT; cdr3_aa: CASSLDRGMGTEAFF
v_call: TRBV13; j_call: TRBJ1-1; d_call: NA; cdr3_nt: TGTGCCAGCAGCTTAGGGAGGTACAAGAACACTGAAGCTTTCTTT; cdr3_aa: CASSLGRYKNTEAFF
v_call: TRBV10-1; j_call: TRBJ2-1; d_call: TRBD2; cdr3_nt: TGCGCCAGCAGTGAAAGGACTAGCGGCCACAATGAGCAGTTCTTC; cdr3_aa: CASSERTSGHNEQFF
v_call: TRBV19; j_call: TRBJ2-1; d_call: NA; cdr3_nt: TGTGCCAGTAGTATAGAGGAGCGGGCGCCCTTCAATGAGCAGTTCTTC; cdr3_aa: CASSIEERAPFNEQFF
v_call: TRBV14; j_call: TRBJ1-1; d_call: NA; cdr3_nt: TGTGCCAGCAGCCTCGACAGTTTTACTGAAGCTTTCTTT; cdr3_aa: CASSLDSFTEAFF
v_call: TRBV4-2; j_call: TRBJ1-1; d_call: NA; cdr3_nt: TGTGCCAGCAGCCAAGAATTGGGGGCGAGCGAAGCTTTCTTT; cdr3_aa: CASSQELGASEAFF
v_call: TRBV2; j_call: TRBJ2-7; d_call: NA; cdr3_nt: TGTGCCAGCAGTGGACGACAGGGAGGTCTCGAGCAGTACTTC; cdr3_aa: CASSGRQGGLEQYF
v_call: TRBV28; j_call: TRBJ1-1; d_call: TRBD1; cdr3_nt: TGTGCCAGCAGGCCAAGGGACAGGGTTGGCACTGAAGCTTTCTTT; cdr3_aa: CASRPRDRVGTEAFF
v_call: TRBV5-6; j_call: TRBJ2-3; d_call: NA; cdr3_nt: TGTGCCAGCAGCTTGGATTCTAGCTCATTCCAGGCTACGCAGTATTTT; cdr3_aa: CASSLDSSSFQATQYF
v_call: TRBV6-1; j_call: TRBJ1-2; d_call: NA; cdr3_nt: TGTGCCAGCAGTGAAGCTGGGACTGGAAACTATGGCTACACCTTC; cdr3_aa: CASSEAGTGNYGYTF
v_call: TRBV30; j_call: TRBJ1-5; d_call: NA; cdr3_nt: TGTGCCTGGAGTTCCACCGCGGCCCCCCAGCATTTT; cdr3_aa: CAWSSTAAPQHF
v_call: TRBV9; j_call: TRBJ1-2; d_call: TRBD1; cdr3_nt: TGTGCCAGCAGCGCACGACAGGGTGAAAGAGCGGATGGCTACACCTTC; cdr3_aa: CASSARQGERADGYTF
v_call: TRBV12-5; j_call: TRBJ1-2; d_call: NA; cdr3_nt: TGTGCTAGTGGTTTGGATAGCTATGGCTACACCTTC; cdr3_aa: CASGLDSYGYTF
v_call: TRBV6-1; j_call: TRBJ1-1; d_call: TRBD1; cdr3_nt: TGTGCCAGCAGTGGGGACAGGGGGCTTCTTAAGGCTGAAGCTTTCTTT; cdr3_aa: CASSGDRGLLKAEAFF
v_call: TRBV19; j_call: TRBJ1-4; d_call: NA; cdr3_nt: TGTGCCAGTAGTATTCGGGCGGGTGGTGAAAAACTGTTTTTT; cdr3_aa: CASSIRAGGEKLFF
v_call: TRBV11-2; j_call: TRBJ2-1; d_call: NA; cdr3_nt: TGTGCCAGCACCCAACCCTATCTCTATGAGCAGTTCTTC; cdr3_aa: CASTQPYLYEQFF
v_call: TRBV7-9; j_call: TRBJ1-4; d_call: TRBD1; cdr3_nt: TGTGCCAGCAGCTTAGGGGACAGGGCGGGTGAAAAACTGTTTTTT; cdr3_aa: CASSLGDRAGEKLFF
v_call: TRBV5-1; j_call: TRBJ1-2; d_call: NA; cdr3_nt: TGCGCCAGCAGCCCGGGACACCCAGGCTATGGCTACACCTTC; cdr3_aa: CASSPGHPGYGYTF
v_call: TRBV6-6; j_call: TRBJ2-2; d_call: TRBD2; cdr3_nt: TGTGCCAGCAGTTCCCTAGCGGGAGATAGCACCGGGGAGCTGTTTTTT; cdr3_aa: CASSSLAGDSTGELFF
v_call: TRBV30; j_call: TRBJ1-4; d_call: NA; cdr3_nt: TGTGCCTGGACAGAGCGAGGTTTAAATGAAAAACTGTTTTTT; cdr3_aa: CAWTERGLNEKLFF
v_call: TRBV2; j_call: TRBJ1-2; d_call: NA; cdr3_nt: TGTGCCAGCAGTTGGGTCGACTCTCGGGGCTACACCTTC; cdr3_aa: CASSWVDSRGYTF
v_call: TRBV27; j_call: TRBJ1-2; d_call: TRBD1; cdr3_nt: TGTGCCAGCAGGGGCGGACAGGGGTGGGGTGGCTACACCTTC; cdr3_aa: CASRGGQGWGGYTF
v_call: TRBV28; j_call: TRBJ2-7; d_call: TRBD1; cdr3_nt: TGTGCCAGCAGTCAATGGACAGGGTCCTACGAGCAGTACTTC; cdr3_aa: CASSQWTGSYEQYF
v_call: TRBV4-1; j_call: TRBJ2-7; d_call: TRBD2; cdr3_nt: TGCGCCAGCAGCCAAGACCCGGGGGGGACCTCCTACGAGCAGTACTTC; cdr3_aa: CASSQDPGGTSYEQYF
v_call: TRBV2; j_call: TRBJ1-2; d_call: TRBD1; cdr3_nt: TGTGCCAGCAGTCGCGAGACAGGGGAGCTTAACTATGGCTACACCTTC; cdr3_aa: CASSRETGELNYGYTF
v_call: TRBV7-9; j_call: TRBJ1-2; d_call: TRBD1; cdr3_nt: TGTGCCAGCAGCTTCGATACACAGGGGGGCTATGGCTACACCTTC; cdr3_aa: CASSFDTQGGYGYTF
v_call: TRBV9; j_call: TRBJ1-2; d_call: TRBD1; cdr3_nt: TGTGCCAGCAGCGTAGGTACAGGGGGTCTTGGCTACACCTTC; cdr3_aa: CASSVGTGGLGYTF
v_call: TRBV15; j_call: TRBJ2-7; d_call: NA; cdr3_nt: TGTGCCACCAGCGGAGAAAGGGGGTCCTACGAGCAGTACTTC; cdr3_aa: CATSGERGSYEQYF